Listed below are T cell receptor beta chains from one sample, sequenced in a study of T cell responses to AZD1222 COVID-19 vaccine. The assay was immunoSEQ multiplex PCR, and TCRdb's table has in-frame clones only and misses some. Among 80,000 or so clones, approximately 90% were seen once, and the ten largest hold 3.5% to 5%. The sample here was peripheral blood, taken on day 0 of MenACWY control vaccination. These receptors all stem from an adult in good health. Each CDR3 is given with its conserved first and last residue. D genes are given only for firm matches. Not all rows give a size; the values are once, few, many and, for expanded clones, a class.

j_gene	abundance	d_gene	v_gene	CDR3nt	CDR3aa
TRBJ1-2	once	TRBD1	TRBV19	TGTGCCATCAGGGGGTTACAGGGGACTTCGGATGGCTACACCTTC	CAIRGLQGTSDGYTF
TRBJ2-7	NA	TRBD2	TRBV30	TGTGCCTGGAGTCTCCCCCGTCGACTAGCCGCCACCTACGAGCAGTACTTC	CAWSLPRRLAATYEQYF
TRBJ1-1	NA	TRBD1	TRBV7-9	TGTGCCAGCAGCCTAGGACAGGGGACTGAAGCTTTCTTT	CASSLGQGTEAFF
TRBJ2-1	NA	NA	TRBV12-1	TGTGCCAGCAGCCTTCACACTAGCGGGACCTCCTACAATGAGCAGTTCTTC	CASSLHTSGTSYNEQFF
TRBJ1-1	NA	NA	TRBV6-5	TGTGCCAGCAGTTACTCGACCAGAGGGAACACTGAAGCTTTCTTT	CASSYSTRGNTEAFF
TRBJ2-7	NA	NA	TRBV10-2	TGCGCCAGCAGTGACCCGCTCCGCTACGAGCAGTACTTC	CASSDPLRYEQYF
TRBJ2-1	NA	NA	TRBV27	TGTGCCAGCAGTTTATGGGTCGGACGGGAAACCTACAATGAGCAGTTCTTC	CASSLWVGRETYNEQFF
TRBJ2-3	NA	NA	TRBV14	TGTGCCAGCAGCCAAGAAGGCCCCCGCACAGATACGCAGTATTTT	CASSQEGPRTDTQYF
TRBJ2-7	NA	TRBD2	TRBV28	TGTGCCAGCAGGACTAGCGGGAGAGTATACGAGCAGTACTTC	CASRTSGRVYEQYF
TRBJ1-6	NA	TRBD1	TRBV29-1	TGCAGCGTTTCAACCGGGACAGGGAATTCACCCCTCCACTTT	CSVSTGTGNSPLHF
TRBJ2-3	once	NA	TRBV12-3/TRBV12-4	TGTGCCAGCAGTCTCGCAGATACGCAGTATTTT	CASSLADTQYF
TRBJ2-7	NA	TRBD1	TRBV5-6	TGTGCCAGCAGGGGACAGGGAAGCTCCTACGAGCAGTACTTC	CASRGQGSSYEQYF
TRBJ1-6	medium-sized	NA	TRBV2	TGTGCCAGCAGTGAAGAGGGGTCCCCTTCACCCCTCCACTTT	CASSEEGSPSPLHF
TRBJ2-1	NA	TRBD2	TRBV4-1	TGCGCCAGCAGCCGAAACCCCGGGACTAGCGAGGGGGAGCAGTTCTTC	CASSRNPGTSEGEQFF
TRBJ2-1	NA	NA	TRBV30	TGTGCCTGGAGAGAGGGGCTAGCCGATGAGCAGTTCTTC	CAWREGLADEQFF
TRBJ1-6	NA	NA	TRBV7-2	TGTGCCAGCAGCTTAGATTTTCAGGGGACCATCTATAATTCACCCCTCCACTTT	CASSLDFQGTIYNSPLHF
TRBJ2-3	NA	NA	TRBV2	TGTGCCAGCAGTGAAGCGGCCGGAGGCCGGCAGTATTTT	CASSEAAGGRQYF
TRBJ2-1	NA	NA	TRBV11-2	TGTGCCAGCAGCCCCCCGTGGGTTGGGCGCAATGAGCAGTTCTTC	CASSPPWVGRNEQFF
TRBJ1-1	NA	NA	TRBV27	TGTGCCAGCAGTCCTCACGCCCCAACGGGGAACACTGAAGCTTTCTTT	CASSPHAPTGNTEAFF
TRBJ2-7	NA	TRBD2	TRBV7-8	TGTGCCAGCAGCGCAGCCGGGACTAGCGCATCCTACGAGCAGTACTTC	CASSAAGTSASYEQYF
TRBJ2-5	NA	NA	TRBV4-3	TGCGCCAGCAGCCAATGGATAGGCCAAGAGACCCAGTACTTC	CASSQWIGQETQYF
TRBJ2-1	NA	NA	TRBV5-1	TGCGCCAGCAGCTTGGAGAACAATGAGCAGTTCTTC	CASSLENNEQFF
TRBJ2-1	few	NA	TRBV12-5	TGTGCTAGTGGTCTTATCTACAATGAGCAGTTCTTC	CASGLIYNEQFF
TRBJ1-1	NA	NA	TRBV27	TGTGCCAGCAGTAGTAGCGGCCAAGCTTTCTTT	CASSSSGQAFF
TRBJ2-3	NA	NA	TRBV6-2/TRBV6-3	TGTGCCAGCAGTTACACCACAGATACGCAGTATTTT	CASSYTTDTQYF
TRBJ1-2	NA	NA	TRBV4-2	TGTGCCAGCAGCCAAGGACCGGACAGTGGCTCGGGGTATGGCTACACCTTC	CASSQGPDSGSGYGYTF
TRBJ2-1	NA	TRBD2	TRBV27	TGTGCCAGCAGTTTATTGGGAGCGGGGGGCAATGAGCAGTTCTTC	CASSLLGAGGNEQFF
TRBJ2-6	NA	TRBD1	TRBV12-5	TGTGCTAGTGGCTCCGGGACAGCTGCTTCTGGGGCCAACGTCCTGACTTTC	CASGSGTAASGANVLTF
TRBJ1-5	NA	NA	TRBV6-5	TGTGCCAGCAGTCCAGGGAAGGTTAGCCTCATCCCCCAGCATTTT	CASSPGKVSLIPQHF
TRBJ2-5	NA	NA	TRBV23-1	TGCGCCAGCAGTCACCTCCTAGCACTCCAAGAGACCCAGTACTTC	CASSHLLALQETQYF
TRBJ1-2	once	NA	TRBV28	TGTGCCAGCCAATCTTTAAGGGGCTACACCTTC	CASQSLRGYTF
TRBJ2-1	NA	TRBD2	TRBV7-2	TGTGCCAGTCGGGGAAATCAGGGGACTAGCGGGGTGGAGCAGTTCTTC	CASRGNQGTSGVEQFF
TRBJ2-7	NA	NA	TRBV6-4	TGTGCCAGCAGTGTGAACGGGGGCTCCTACGAGCAGTACTTC	CASSVNGGSYEQYF
TRBJ2-7	few	NA	TRBV7-2	TGTGCCAGCAGCTTACGCTACGAGCAGTACTTC	CASSLRYEQYF
TRBJ1-5	once	NA	TRBV19	TGTGCCAGTAGTATCCAGGGGCCGGGAAATCAGCCCCAGCATTTT	CASSIQGPGNQPQHF
TRBJ1-1	NA	NA	TRBV12-3/TRBV12-4	TGTGCCAGCAGTTTGGGGGATCCCAGAATAGCTTTCTTT	CASSLGDPRIAFF
TRBJ1-5	NA	TRBD1	TRBV9	TGTGCCAGCAGCGGGGACAGAGCCAACCAGCCCCAGCATTTT	CASSGDRANQPQHF
TRBJ2-7	NA	TRBD2	TRBV27	TGTGCCAGCAGACCTACAGTCCAGGGAGGGTTATCCTACGAGCAGTACTTC	CASRPTVQGGLSYEQYF
TRBJ2-3	NA	TRBD2	TRBV28	TGTGCCAGCAGTCCGCCTCATAGCGGGAGAGGGAGCACAGATACGCAGTATTTT	CASSPPHSGRGSTDTQYF
TRBJ2-1	NA	NA	TRBV7-2	TGTGCCAGCAGCTTATTTTTGGTAGGGAACAATGAGCAGTTCTTC	CASSLFLVGNNEQFF
TRBJ1-4	once	NA	TRBV28	TGTGCCAGCAGTTTCTCGGCAGGTGGGGAAAAACTGTTTTTT	CASSFSAGGEKLFF
TRBJ2-1	NA	NA	TRBV3-1/TRBV3-2	TGTGCCAGCAGCCTCAATGGGGCGGATGAGCAGTTCTTC	CASSLNGADEQFF
TRBJ2-2	NA	TRBD1	TRBV27	TGTGCCAGCAGTTTAGGCAGGGGGCTAACCGGGGAGCTGTTTTTT	CASSLGRGLTGELFF
TRBJ2-4	NA	TRBD1	TRBV27	TGTGCCAGCAGTTTCACCCACACAGGGGGCCTCATTCAGTACTTC	CASSFTHTGGLIQYF
TRBJ1-2	NA	NA	TRBV28	TGTGCCAGTGGAGGAGGCTACACCTTC	CASGGGYTF
TRBJ2-3	NA	NA	TRBV30	TGTGCCTGGACGGATGGCTATACGCAGTATTTT	CAWTDGYTQYF
TRBJ2-3	NA	NA	TRBV28	TGTGCCAGCAGTGGCTCCTTCACAGATACGCAGTATTTT	CASSGSFTDTQYF
TRBJ2-7	NA	NA	TRBV6-2/TRBV6-3	TGTGCCAGCAGTTACTCGAACACCGAGCAGTACTTC	CASSYSNTEQYF
TRBJ2-5	medium-sized	NA	TRBV5-1	TGCGCCAGCAGATCGACGTACCAAGAGACCCAGTACTTC	CASRSTYQETQYF
TRBJ1-6	NA	TRBD1	TRBV6-2/TRBV6-3	TGTGCCAGCAGTTACGCAGGGGGCGAATCACCCCTCCACTTT	CASSYAGGESPLHF
TRBJ2-1	NA	NA	TRBV20-1	TGCAGTGCTAGACTTCAGGGTAAGCAGTTCTTC	CSARLQGKQFF
TRBJ1-1	NA	NA	TRBV6-5	TGTGCCAGCTGGGGGGAGTCGGACACTGAAGCTTTCTTT	CASWGESDTEAFF
TRBJ2-7	once	TRBD2	TRBV4-3	TGCGCCAGCAGCCAAGGCCGGGGGGGGTACGAGCAGTACTTC	CASSQGRGGYEQYF
TRBJ1-5	NA	NA	TRBV20-1	TGCAGTGCTAGTTCCCAGGGCCAGGGACCCCAGCATTTT	CSASSQGQGPQHF
TRBJ1-1	NA	NA	TRBV12-5	TGTGCTATAGAGTCATTACAGGGAGACACTGAAGCTTTCTTT	CAIESLQGDTEAFF
TRBJ1-5	NA	NA	TRBV10-1	TGCGCCAGCAACCAGTCGGTGGGGGGAACAAGAAGAAGCAATCAGCCCCAGCATTTT	CASNQSVGGTRRSNQPQHF
TRBJ1-1	NA	NA	TRBV2	TGTGCCAGCAGCGCAACAGGAAACACTGAAGCTTTCTTT	CASSATGNTEAFF
TRBJ2-2	few	NA	TRBV7-3	TGTGCCAGCAGGCAGGCGGTCGGCGGGGAGCTGTTTTTT	CASRQAVGGELFF
TRBJ2-1	NA	TRBD2	TRBV5-6	TGTGCCAGCAGCTTATGGGTCAGGACTAGCGGGAGTAGTGAGCAGTTCTTC	CASSLWVRTSGSSEQFF